This T cell receptor beta chain was observed in a study of T-cell reconstitution after alpha-beta-depleted transplantation in children. For TCRbeta, the library was prepared with unique molecular identifiers. One entry per CDR3 protein results from TCRdb running MiXCR on the PCR reads. The sample records roughly 590,000 distinct CDR3 sequences, 16% being singletons. This CDR3 spans 13 amino acids. The source material was PBMCs from the stem cell graft donor, sampled from the stem cell graft. The rearrangement uses TRBV21-1 and TRBJ2-7; the table's D gene call, TRBD1, was not cross checked with the DNA. TRBV21-1 constitutes a pseudogene. This TCR came from a human donor who donated a stem cell graft to a child with acute myeloid leukemia. Here the CDR3 reads CASSRDRCDEQYF. The CDR3 DNA reads TGTGCCAGCAGTAGGGACAGGTGTGACGAGCAGTACTTC.